The clone carrying this T cell receptor beta chain was picked up a small number of times. These data originate in a study of T cell repertoires in MIS-A myocarditis. Method: immunoSEQ multiplex PCR; TCRdb's copy keeps in-frame clones and lacks some. The sample holds 14,000 to 15,000 clones, around 74% seen once. V lost 9 bases and J lost 1, with 24 bases in between. There are 17 residues in the CDR3. CDR1 and CDR2 (germline): WNHNN, SYGVQD (reference sequence). Sequences were obtained from left ventricle heart tissue obtained at autopsy. The V call is TRBV10-1, the J call TRBJ1-2; TRBD1 might be the D (6 bases). The sequence was collected from a man aged 18 to 29 with fulminant myocarditis from multisystem inflammatory syndrome in adults (MIS-A) after COVID-19. CDR3 in amino acids: CASANGGPLSRNYGYTF. In DNA, the CDR3 is TGCGCCAGTGCCAACGGGGGGCCTCTTTCCCGTAACTATGGCTACACCTTC.